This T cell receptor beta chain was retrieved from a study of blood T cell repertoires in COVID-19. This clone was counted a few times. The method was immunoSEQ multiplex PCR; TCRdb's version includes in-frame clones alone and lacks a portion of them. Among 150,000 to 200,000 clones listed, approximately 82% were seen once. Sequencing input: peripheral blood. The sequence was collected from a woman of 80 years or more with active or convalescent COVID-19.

CDR3 region: CASSQDFSNEQFF. CDR3 in DNA: TGTGCCAGCAGCCAAGATTTTAGCAATGAGCAGTTCTTC. The V and J genes are TRBV4-2 and TRBJ2-1, with D unresolved. V shed 0 bases and J shed 6 bases, with 6 bases lying between them. This CDR3 has 13 residues. In germline, CDR1 is LGHNA, CDR2 YNFKEQ.